This T cell receptor beta chain was identified in a study of cytomegalovirus exposure and HLA in healthy donors. Study observations and caveats: In an earlier analysis, in approximately 570 donors, most V segments appeared productive either ~87% or ~30% of the time.

Worth noting for this clone: Antigen unknown.

Germline assignment: CDR1 SGHRS and CDR2 YFSETQ. V was clipped by 4 bases and J by 10 bases; unmatched bases: 12. This CDR3 spans 16 amino acids. Primers: 60 Vbeta forward and 13 Jbeta reverse. The repertoire was sequenced with immunoSEQ multiplex PCR; TCRdb's copy has only in-frame clones and lacks some. The sample holds 200,000 to 300,000 clones, approximately 80% seen once. This sequence was found in a woman in her fifties or sixties in good health and CMV-seropositive. Sequencing was performed on PBMCs. The chain joins TRBV5-1 to TRBJ1-6; 9 bases match TRBD1. CDR3 sequence (DNA): TGCGCCAGCAGCCGAACCTTGGGACAGGGAAGCTCACCCCTCCACTTT. It encodes CASSRTLGQGSSPLHF. The full variable domain, completed using reference TRBV5-1 and TRBJ1-6, is KAGVTQTPRYLIKTRGQQVTLSCSPISGHRSVSWYQQTPGQGLQFLFEYFSETQRNKGNFPGRFSGRQFSNSRSEMNVSTLELGDSALYLCASSRTLGQGSSPLHFGNGTRLTVT.